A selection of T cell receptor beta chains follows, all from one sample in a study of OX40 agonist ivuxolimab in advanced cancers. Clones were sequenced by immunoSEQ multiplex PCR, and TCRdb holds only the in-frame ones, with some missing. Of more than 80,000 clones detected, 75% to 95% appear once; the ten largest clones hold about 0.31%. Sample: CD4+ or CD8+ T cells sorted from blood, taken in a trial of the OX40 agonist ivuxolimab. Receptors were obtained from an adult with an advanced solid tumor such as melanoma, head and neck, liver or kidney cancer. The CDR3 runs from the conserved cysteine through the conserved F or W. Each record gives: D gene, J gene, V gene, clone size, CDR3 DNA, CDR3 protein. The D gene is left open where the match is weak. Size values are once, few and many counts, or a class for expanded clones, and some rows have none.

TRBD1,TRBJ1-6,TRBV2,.,TGTGCCAGCAGTGGGGACAGGGGGCTGGAACCCCTCCACTTT,CASSGDRGLEPLHF
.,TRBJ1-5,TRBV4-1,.,TGCGCCAGCAGCCAAGGACCATATAGCAATCAGCCCCAGCATTTT,CASSQGPYSNQPQHF
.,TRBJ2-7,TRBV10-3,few,TGTGCCATCAGTGGCAGGAGCTCCTACGAGCAGTACTTC,CAISGRSSYEQYF
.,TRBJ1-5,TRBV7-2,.,TGTGCCAGCAGCTTAATGTGGGGGGCAAATCAGCCCCAGCATTTT,CASSLMWGANQPQHF
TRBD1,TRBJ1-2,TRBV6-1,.,TGTGCCAGCAGTGTCATAACCGGGACAGGGGGCTCAGGCTACACCTTC,CASSVITGTGGSGYTF
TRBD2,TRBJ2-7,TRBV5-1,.,TGCGCCAGCAGCTTGCCCCGGACTAGCGGGAACAACGAGCAGTACTTC,CASSLPRTSGNNEQYF
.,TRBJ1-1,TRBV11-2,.,TGTGCCAGCAGCTTAGGAGGGGCAAACACTGAAGCTTTCTTT,CASSLGGANTEAFF
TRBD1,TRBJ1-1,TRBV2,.,TGTGCCAGCAGTGTCCGGACAGGGAAGACTGAAGCTTTCTTT,CASSVRTGKTEAFF
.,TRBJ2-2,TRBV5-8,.,TGTGCCAGCAGCTTGGTGGATCTAGTAAGAGGGGAGCTGTTTTTT,CASSLVDLVRGELFF
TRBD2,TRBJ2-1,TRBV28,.,TGTGCCAGCAGTTCGCCGGGACTAGCGGGGAAGGATGAGCAGTTCTTC,CASSSPGLAGKDEQFF
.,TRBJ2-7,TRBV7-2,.,TGTGCCAGCAGCTTAGCCGGGCGGCTCTCCTACGAGCAGTACTTC,CASSLAGRLSYEQYF
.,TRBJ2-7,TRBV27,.,TGTGCCAGCAGTAACTACGAGCAGTACTTC,CASSNYEQYF
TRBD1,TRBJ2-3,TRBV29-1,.,TGCAGCGCACACGCCCGGGACAGCTACACAGATACGCAGTATTTT,CSAHARDSYTDTQYF
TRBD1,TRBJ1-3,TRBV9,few,TGTGCCAGCAGCGTAGTTCCAGGGGGCTTAAACACCATATATTTT,CASSVVPGGLNTIYF
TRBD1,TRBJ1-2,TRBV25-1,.,TGTGCCAGCGCAGAACAGGGGTCTTCGAGCGGCTACACCTTC,CASAEQGSSSGYTF
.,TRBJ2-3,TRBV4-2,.,TGTGCCAGCAGCCAAGATGGGCTAGCGGATACGCAGTATTTT,CASSQDGLADTQYF
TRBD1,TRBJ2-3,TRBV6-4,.,TGTGCCAGCAGTCGGACGACAGGGGGAACAGATACGCAGTATTTT,CASSRTTGGTDTQYF
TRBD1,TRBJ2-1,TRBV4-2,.,TGTGCCAGCAGCCAAGGGTCAGGGGGATCCTACAATGAGCAGTTCTTC,CASSQGSGGSYNEQFF
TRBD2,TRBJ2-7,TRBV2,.,TGTGCCAGCAGTGAATCCCTAGCGGGAGGGTACGAGCAGTACTTC,CASSESLAGGYEQYF
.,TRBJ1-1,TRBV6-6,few,TGTGCCAGCAGTTACGCCTCGGGGGGGGGCACTGAAGCTTTCTTT,CASSYASGGGTEAFF
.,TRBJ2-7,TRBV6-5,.,TGTGCCAGCCAATCCGAGGCATCCTACGAGCAGTACTTC,CASQSEASYEQYF
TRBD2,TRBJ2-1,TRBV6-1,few,TGTGCCAGCACAGCGGGGACTAGCGGGTACAATGAGCAGTTCTTC,CASTAGTSGYNEQFF